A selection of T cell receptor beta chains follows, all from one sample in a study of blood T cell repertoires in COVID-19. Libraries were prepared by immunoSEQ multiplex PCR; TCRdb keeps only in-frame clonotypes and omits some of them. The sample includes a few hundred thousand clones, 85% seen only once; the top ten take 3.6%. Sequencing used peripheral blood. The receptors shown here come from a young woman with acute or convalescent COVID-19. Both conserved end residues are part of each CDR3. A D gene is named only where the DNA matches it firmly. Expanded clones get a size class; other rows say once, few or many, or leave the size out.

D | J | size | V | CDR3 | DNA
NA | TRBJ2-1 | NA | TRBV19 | CASRAGSQVEQFF | TGTGCCAGTAGGGCAGGGTCGCAGGTTGAGCAGTTCTTC
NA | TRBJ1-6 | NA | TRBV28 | CASSVVSFDSPLHF | TGTGCCAGCAGCGTAGTATCTTTCGATTCACCCCTCCACTTT
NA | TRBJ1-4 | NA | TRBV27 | CASSLTGLGTNEKLFF | TGTGCCAGCAGTTTAACAGGGCTCGGAACTAATGAAAAACTGTTTTTT
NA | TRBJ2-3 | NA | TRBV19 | CASSIPGGGTASTDTQYF | TGTGCCAGTAGTATTCCCGGAGGGGGGACAGCTAGCACAGATACGCAGTATTTT
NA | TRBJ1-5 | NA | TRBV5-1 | CASSPDGSGDSNQPQHF | TGCGCCAGCAGCCCAGATGGGTCGGGGGATAGCAATCAGCCCCAGCATTTT
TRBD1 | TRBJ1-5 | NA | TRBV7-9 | CASSSTGQGNQPQHF | TGTGCCAGCAGCTCCACCGGACAGGGCAATCAGCCCCAGCATTTT
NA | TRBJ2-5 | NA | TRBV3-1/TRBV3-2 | CATGADSFQETQYF | TGTGCCACGGGAGCGGACTCGTTCCAAGAGACCCAGTACTTC
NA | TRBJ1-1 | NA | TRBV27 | CASTDSWDEAFF | TGTGCCAGCACTGACAGCTGGGATGAAGCTTTCTTT
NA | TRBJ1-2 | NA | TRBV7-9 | CASSHEGGYGYTF | TGTGCCAGCAGTCATGAAGGCGGTTACGGCTACACCTTC
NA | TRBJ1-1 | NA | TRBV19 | CASSRTGRGTEAFF | TGTGCCAGTAGCCGGACGGGGAGGGGCACTGAAGCTTTCTTT
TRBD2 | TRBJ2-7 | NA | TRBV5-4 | CASSGLASYEQYF | TGTGCCAGCAGCGGACTAGCGAGCTACGAGCAGTACTTC
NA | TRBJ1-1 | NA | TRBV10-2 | CASRQGTTEAFF | TGCGCCAGCAGACAGGGTACCACTGAAGCTTTCTTT
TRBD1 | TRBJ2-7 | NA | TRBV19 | CASRSSRDRGEQYF | TGTGCCAGTAGATCGTCCCGGGACAGGGGCGAGCAGTACTTC
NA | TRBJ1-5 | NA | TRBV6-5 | CASSLNREQPQHF | TGTGCCAGCAGTTTAAACAGGGAACAGCCCCAGCATTTT
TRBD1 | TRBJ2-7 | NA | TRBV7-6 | CASSLGPTGSSYEQYF | TGTGCCAGCAGCTTGGGACCGACAGGGAGCTCCTACGAGCAGTACTTC
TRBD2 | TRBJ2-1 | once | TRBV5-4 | CASSSKAGGPSGEFF | TGTGCCAGCAGCTCCAAAGCGGGAGGGCCCTCTGGAGAGTTCTTC
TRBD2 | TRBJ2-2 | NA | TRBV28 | CASSLLAGVNTGELFF | TGTGCCAGCAGTTTGTTAGCGGGAGTGAACACCGGGGAGCTGTTTTTT
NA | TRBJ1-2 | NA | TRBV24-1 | CATSDPKRSGSRGYTF | TGTGCCACCAGTGATCCTAAGCGATCAGGGTCGCGGGGCTACACCTTC
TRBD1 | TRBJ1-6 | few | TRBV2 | CASSQPLTGYNSPLHF | TGTGCCAGCAGTCAGCCCTTGACAGGGTATAATTCACCCCTCCACTTT
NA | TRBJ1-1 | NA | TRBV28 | CASSLGLMNTEAFF | TGTGCCAGCAGTTTGGGACTGATGAACACTGAAGCTTTCTTT
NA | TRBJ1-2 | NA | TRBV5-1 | CASSALGVEGYTF | TGCGCCAGCAGCGCCCTCGGGGTCGAGGGCTACACCTTC
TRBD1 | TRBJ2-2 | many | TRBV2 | CAGATRGQITGELFF | TGTGCCGGTGCCACCCGGGGACAGATTACCGGGGAGCTGTTTTTT
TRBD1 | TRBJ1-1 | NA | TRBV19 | CASSRTGGGNTEAFF | TGTGCCAGTAGCCGCACAGGGGGAGGGAACACTGAAGCTTTCTTT
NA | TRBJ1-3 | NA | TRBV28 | CASRIGQEGNTIYF | TGTGCCAGCAGGATTGGACAAGAAGGAAACACCATATATTTT
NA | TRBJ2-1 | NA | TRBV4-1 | CASSQSGGISYNEQFF | TGCGCCAGCAGCCAATCAGGGGGGATCTCCTACAATGAGCAGTTCTTC
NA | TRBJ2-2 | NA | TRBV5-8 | CASSFSPTGELFF | TGTGCCAGCAGCTTTAGCCCTACCGGGGAGCTGTTTTTT
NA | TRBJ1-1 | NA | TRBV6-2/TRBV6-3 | CASSYTVGASGTEAFF | TGTGCCAGCAGTTACACTGTAGGGGCATCGGGTACTGAAGCTTTCTTT
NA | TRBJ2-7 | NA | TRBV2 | CASSETRGFPYEQYF | TGTGCCAGCAGTGAAACCCGGGGATTCCCCTACGAGCAGTACTTC
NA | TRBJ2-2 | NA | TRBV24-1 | CATSDRVGELFF | TGTGCCACCAGTGACAGGGTCGGGGAGCTGTTTTTT
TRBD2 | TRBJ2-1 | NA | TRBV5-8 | CASSLFSGSSYNEQFF | TGTGCCAGCAGTTTATTTAGCGGGAGCTCCTACAATGAGCAGTTCTTC
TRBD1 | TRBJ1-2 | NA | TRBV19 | CASTRGGQNYGYTF | TGTGCCAGCACTAGAGGGGGACAGAATTATGGCTACACCTTC
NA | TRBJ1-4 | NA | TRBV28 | CASSSRRQDTEKLFF | TGTGCCAGCAGTTCGCGGAGGCAAGACACGGAAAAACTGTTTTTT
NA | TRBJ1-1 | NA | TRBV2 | CASSEEQVEITEAFF | TGTGCCAGCAGTGAAGAGCAGGTAGAGATCACTGAAGCTTTCTTT
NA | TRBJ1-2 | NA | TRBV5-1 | CASSPGQTFYGYTF | TGCGCCAGCAGCCCCGGACAGACTTTTTATGGCTACACCTTC
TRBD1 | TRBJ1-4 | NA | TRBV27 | CASSFAGQGEKLFF | TGTGCCAGCAGTTTTGCGGGACAGGGAGAAAAACTGTTTTTT
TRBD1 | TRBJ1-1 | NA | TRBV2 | CASSDRDRVAFF | TGTGCCAGCAGCGACCGGGACAGGGTGGCTTTCTTT
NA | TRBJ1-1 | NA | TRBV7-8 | CASSPSGTEAFF | TGTGCCAGCAGCCCCAGTGGTACTGAAGCTTTCTTT
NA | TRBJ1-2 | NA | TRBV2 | CASSDGGLCTF | TGTGCCAGCAGTGACGGTGGACTCTGCACCTTC
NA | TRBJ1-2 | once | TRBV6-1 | CASSEGWETNYGYTF | TGTGCCAGCAGTGAAGGCTGGGAGACTAACTATGGCTACACCTTC
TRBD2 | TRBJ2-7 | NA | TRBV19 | CASSWSGRASSYEQYF | TGTGCCAGTAGCTGGAGCGGGAGGGCTAGCTCCTACGAGCAGTACTTC
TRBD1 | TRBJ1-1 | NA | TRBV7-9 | CASSSDRGYTEAFF | TGTGCCAGCAGCTCTGACAGGGGGTACACTGAAGCTTTCTTT
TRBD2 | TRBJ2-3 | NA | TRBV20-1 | CSASGQTSGRLGTDTQYF | TGCAGTGCTAGTGGACAGACTAGCGGGAGGTTGGGCACAGATACGCAGTATTTT
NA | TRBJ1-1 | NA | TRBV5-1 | CASSLDPGQNTEAFF | TGCGCCAGCAGCTTGGACCCAGGGCAGAACACTGAAGCTTTCTTT
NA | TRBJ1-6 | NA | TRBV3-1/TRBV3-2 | CASSQSRYNSPLHF | TGTGCCAGCAGCCAAAGTCGGTATAATTCACCCCTCCACTTT
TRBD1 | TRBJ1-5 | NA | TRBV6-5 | CASSQSRDRDQPQHF | TGTGCCAGCAGCCAGTCCCGGGACAGGGATCAGCCCCAGCATTTT
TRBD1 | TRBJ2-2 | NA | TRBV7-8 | CASSLAPGGEAGELFF | TGTGCCAGCAGCTTAGCTCCAGGGGGCGAGGCCGGGGAGCTGTTTTTT
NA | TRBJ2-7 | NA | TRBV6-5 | CASSATRGEQYF | TGTGCCAGCAGCGCGACTAGGGGCGAGCAGTACTTC
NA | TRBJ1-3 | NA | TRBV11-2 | CASSLVREASGNTIYF | TGTGCCAGCAGCTTAGTCAGGGAAGCGTCTGGAAACACCATATATTTT